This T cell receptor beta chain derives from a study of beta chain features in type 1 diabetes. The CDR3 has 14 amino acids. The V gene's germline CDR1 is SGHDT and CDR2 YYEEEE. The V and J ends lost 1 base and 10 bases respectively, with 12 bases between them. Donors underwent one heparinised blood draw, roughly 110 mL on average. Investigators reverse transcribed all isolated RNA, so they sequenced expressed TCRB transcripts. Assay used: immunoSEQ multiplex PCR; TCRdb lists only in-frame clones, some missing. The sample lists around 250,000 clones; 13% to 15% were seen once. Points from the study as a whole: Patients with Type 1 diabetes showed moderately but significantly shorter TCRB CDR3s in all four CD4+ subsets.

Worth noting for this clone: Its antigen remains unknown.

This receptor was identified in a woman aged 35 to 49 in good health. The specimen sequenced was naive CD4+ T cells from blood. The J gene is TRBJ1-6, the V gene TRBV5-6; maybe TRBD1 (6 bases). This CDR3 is CASSLYQGRSPLHF. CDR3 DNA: TGTGCCAGCAGCTTGTACCAGGGGCGCTCACCCCTCCACTTT.